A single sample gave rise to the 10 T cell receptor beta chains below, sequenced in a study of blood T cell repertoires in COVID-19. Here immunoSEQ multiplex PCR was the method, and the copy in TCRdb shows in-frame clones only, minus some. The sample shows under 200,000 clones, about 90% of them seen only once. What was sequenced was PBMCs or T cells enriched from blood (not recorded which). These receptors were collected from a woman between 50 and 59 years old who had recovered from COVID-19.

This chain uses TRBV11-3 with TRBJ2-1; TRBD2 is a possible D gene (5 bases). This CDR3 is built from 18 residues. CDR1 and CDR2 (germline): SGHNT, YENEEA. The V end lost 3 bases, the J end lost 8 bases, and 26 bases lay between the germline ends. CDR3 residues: CASSLGTAGVLIEDEQFF. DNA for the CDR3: TGTGCCAGCAGCTTGGGAACTGCCGGGGTGCTTATAGAAGATGAGCAGTTCTTC.

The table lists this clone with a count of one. Here the CDR3 reads CASRQTLQETQYF. The CDR3 DNA sequence: TGTGCCAGCAGACAGACACTCCAAGAGACCCAGTACTTC. The chain is built from TRBV2 and TRBJ2-5, with D hard to call. V dropped 6 bases and J dropped 1 base, with 9 bases sitting between them. CDR1 is SNHLY and CDR2 is FYNNEI in the germline V gene. This CDR3 comprises 13 residues. Looking up the rest from reference TRBV2 and TRBJ2-5 gives the full variable domain: EPEVTQTPSHQVTQMGQEVILRCVPISNHLYFYWYRQILGQKVEFLVSFYNNEISEKSEIFDDQFSVERPDGSNFTLKIRSTKLEDSAMYFCASRQTLQETQYFGPGTRLLVL.

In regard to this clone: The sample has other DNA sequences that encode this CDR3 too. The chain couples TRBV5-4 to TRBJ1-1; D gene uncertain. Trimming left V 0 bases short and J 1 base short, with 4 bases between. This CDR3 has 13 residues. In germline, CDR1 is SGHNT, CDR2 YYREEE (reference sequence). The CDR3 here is CASSLAQNTEAFF. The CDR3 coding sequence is TGTGCCAGCAGCTTGGCACAGAACACTGAAGCTTTCTTT.

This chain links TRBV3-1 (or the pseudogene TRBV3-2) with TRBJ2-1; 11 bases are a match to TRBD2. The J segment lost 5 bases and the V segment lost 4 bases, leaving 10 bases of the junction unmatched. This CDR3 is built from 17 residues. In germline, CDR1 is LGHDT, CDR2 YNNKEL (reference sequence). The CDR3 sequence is CASSRYSGTSGNNEQFF. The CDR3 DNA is TGTGCCAGCAGCCGATATTCCGGGACTAGCGGCAACAATGAGCAGTTCTTC.

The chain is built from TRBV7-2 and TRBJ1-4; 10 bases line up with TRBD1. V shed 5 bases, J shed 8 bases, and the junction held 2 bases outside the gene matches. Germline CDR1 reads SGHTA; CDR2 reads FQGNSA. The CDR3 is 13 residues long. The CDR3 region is CASSLDRGEKLFF. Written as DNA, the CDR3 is TGTGCCAGCAGCCTGGACAGGGGGGAAAAACTGTTTTTT.

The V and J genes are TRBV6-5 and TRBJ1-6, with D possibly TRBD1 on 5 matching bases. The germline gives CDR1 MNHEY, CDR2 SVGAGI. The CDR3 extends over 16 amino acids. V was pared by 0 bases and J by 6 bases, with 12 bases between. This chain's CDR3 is CASSYSSRQGNSPLHF. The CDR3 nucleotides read TGTGCCAGCAGTTACTCATCTCGGCAGGGTAATTCACCCCTCCACTTT.

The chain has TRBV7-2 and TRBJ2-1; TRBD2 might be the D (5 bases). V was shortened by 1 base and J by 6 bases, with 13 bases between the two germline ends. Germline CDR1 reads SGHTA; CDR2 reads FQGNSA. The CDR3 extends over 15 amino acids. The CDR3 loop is CASSLGSGYPNEQFF. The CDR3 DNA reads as TGTGCCAGCAGCTTAGGTTCGGGGTACCCCAATGAGCAGTTCTTC.

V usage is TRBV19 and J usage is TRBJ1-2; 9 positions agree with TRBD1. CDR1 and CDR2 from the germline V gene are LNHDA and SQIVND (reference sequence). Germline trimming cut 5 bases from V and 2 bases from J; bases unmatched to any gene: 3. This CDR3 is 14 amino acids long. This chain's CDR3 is CASSHGTGNYGYTF. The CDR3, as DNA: TGTGCCAGTAGTCACGGGACAGGGAACTATGGCTACACCTTC.

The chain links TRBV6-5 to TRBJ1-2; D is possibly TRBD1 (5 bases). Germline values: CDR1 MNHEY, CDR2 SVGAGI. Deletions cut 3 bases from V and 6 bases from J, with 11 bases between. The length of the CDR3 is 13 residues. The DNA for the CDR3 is TGTGCCAGCAGTTATCAGGGACTGGATGGCTACACCTTC. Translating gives CASSYQGLDGYTF.

Written as DNA, the CDR3 is TGTGCCAGCAGTTATGACAGGGGTCCCAGAGAGACCCAGTACTTC. Protein sequence: CASSYDRGPRETQYF. The chain joins TRBV6-5 to TRBJ2-5, with TRBD1 identical over 8 bases. This CDR3 contains 15 residues. V lost 3 bases, J lost 4 bases, and 7 bases stayed unmatched. Germline CDR1 and CDR2: MNHEY and SVGAGI.